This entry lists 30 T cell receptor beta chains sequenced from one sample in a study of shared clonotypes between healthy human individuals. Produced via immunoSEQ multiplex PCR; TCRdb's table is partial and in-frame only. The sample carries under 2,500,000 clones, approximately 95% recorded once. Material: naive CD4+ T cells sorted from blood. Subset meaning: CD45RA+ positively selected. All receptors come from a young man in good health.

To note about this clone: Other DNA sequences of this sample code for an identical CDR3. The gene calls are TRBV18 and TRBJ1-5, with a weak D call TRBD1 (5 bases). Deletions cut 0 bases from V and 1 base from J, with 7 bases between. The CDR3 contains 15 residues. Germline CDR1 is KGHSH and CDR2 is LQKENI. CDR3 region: CASSPPGGSNQPQHF. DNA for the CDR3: TGTGCCAGCTCACCACCGGGGGGGAGCAATCAGCCCCAGCATTTT. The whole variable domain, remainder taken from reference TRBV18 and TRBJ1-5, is NAGVMQNPRHLVRRRGQEARLRCSPMKGHSHVYWYRQLPEEGLKFMVYLQKENIIDESGMPKERFSAEFPKEGPSILRIQQVVRGDSAAYFCASSPPGGSNQPQHFGDGTRLSIL.

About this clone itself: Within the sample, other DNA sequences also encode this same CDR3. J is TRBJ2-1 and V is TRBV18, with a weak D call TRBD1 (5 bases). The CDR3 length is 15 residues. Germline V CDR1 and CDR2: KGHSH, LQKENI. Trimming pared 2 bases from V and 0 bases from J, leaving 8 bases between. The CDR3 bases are TGTGCCAGCTCACCAATCCAGGGCTCCTACAATGAGCAGTTCTTC. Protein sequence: CASSPIQGSYNEQFF.

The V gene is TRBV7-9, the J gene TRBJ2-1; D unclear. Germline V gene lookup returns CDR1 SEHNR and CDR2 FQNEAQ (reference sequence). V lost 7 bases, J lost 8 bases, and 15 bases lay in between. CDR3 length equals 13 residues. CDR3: CASTFPSVYEQFF. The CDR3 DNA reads TGTGCCAGCACCTTCCCTTCTGTCTATGAGCAGTTCTTC.

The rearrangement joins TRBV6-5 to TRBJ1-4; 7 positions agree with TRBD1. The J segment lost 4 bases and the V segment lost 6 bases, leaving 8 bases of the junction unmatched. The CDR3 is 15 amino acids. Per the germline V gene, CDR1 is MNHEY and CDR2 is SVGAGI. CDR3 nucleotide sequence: TGTGCCAGCAGGGAAAGCGGGACAGTTAATGAAAAACTGTTTTTT. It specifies CASRESGTVNEKLFF.

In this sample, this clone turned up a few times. The CDR3 is CASSSTRNTEAFF. CDR3 DNA: TGTGCCAGTAGTTCAACTCGGAACACTGAAGCTTTCTTT. The chain recombines TRBV19 with TRBJ1-1; D unclear. The V end was cut by 5 bases, the J end by 1 base, with 8 bases between. This CDR3 contains 13 residues. CDR1 and CDR2 from the germline V gene are LNHDA and SQIVND (reference sequence).

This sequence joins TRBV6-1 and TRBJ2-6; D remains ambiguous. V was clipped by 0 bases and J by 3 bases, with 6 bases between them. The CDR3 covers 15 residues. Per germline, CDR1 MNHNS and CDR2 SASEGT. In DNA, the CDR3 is TGTGCCAGCAGTGAAGCGAAGATTGGGGCCAACGTCCTGACTTTC. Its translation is CASSEAKIGANVLTF.

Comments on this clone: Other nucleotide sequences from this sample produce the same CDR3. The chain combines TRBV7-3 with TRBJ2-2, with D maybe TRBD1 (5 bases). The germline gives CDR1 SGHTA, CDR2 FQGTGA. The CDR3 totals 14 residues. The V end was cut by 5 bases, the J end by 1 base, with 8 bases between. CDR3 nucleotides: TGTGCCAGCAGCCTCGGACAGAACACCGGGGAGCTGTTTTTT. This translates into CASSLGQNTGELFF.

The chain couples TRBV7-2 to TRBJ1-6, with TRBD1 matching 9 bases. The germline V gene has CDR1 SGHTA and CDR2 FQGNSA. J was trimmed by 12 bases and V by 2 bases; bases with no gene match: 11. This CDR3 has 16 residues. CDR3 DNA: TGTGCCAGCAGCTTACAGACAGGGGGTGGGGAGGAACCCCTCCACTTT. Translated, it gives CASSLQTGGGEEPLHF.

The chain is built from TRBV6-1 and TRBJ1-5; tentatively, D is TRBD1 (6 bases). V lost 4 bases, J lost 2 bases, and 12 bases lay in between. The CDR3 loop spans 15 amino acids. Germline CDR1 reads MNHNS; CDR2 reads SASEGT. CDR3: CASSGTGLGNQPQHF. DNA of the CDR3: TGTGCCAGCAGTGGCACAGGGTTGGGCAATCAGCCCCAGCATTTT.

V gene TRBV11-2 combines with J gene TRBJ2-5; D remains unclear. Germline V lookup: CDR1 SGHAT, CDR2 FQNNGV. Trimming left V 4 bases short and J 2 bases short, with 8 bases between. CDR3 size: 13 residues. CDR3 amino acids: CASSSGTQETQYF. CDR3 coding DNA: TGTGCCAGCAGCTCCGGCACACAAGAGACCCAGTACTTC.

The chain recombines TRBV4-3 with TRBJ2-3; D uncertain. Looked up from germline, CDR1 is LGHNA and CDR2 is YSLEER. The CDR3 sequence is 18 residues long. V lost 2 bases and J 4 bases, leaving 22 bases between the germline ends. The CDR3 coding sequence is TGCGCCAGCAGCCAATCCCTCACAGCGAATTTATCCCCAGATACGCAGTATTTT. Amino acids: CASSQSLTANLSPDTQYF.

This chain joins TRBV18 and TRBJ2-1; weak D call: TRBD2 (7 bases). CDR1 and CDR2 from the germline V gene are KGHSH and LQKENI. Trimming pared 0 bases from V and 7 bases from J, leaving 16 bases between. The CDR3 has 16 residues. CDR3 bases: TGTGCCAGCTCACCACCGATGGGGGGGGCCGCGAATGAGCAGTTCTTC. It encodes CASSPPMGGAANEQFF.

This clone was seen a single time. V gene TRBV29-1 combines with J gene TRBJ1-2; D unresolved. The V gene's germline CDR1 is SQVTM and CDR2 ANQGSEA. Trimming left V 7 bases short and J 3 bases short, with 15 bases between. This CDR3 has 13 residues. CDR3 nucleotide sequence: TGCAGCGCCGACCCCGGGCCCGACTATGGCTACACCTTC. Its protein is CSADPGPDYGYTF.

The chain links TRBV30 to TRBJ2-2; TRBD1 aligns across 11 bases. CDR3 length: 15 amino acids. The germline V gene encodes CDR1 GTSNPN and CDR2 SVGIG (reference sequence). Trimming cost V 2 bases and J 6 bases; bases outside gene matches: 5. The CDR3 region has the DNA TGTGCCTGGAGTCAGCCGGGACAGGGGGCCGGGGAGCTGTTTTTT. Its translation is CAWSQPGQGAGELFF.

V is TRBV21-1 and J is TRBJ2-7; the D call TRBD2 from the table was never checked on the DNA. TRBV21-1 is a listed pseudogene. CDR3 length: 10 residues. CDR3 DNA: TGTGCCAGCAGCAATAGTGTTCCCCCTTTC. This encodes CASSNSVPPF.

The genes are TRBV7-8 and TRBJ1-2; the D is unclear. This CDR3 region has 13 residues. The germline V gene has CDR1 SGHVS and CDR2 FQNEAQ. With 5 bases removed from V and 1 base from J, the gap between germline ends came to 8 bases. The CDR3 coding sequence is TGTGCCAGCAGCGCACAGATTAACTATGGCTACACCTTC. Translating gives CASSAQINYGYTF.

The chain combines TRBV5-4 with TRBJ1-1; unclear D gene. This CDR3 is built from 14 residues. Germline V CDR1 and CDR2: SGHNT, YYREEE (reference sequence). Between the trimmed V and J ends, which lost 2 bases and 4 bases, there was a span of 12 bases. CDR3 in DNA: TGTGCCAGCAGCTTCGAGGTTCAGAGCACTGAAGCTTTCTTT. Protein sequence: CASSFEVQSTEAFF.

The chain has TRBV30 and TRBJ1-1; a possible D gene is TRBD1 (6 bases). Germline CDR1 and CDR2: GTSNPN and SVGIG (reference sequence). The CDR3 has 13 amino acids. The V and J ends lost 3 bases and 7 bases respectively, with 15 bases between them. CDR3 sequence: CAWREDRVIEAFF. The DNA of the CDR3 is TGTGCCTGGAGGGAGGACAGAGTAATTGAAGCTTTCTTT.

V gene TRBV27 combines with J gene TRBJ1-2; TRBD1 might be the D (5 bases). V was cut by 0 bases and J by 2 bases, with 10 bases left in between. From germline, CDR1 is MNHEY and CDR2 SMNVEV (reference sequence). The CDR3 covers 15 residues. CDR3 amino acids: CASSLSTGANYGYTF. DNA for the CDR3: TGTGCCAGCAGTTTATCAACCGGGGCGAACTATGGCTACACCTTC.

CDR3 region: CASSRDRGNSPLHF. The CDR3 DNA reads TGTGCCAGCAGCCGGGACAGGGGTAATTCACCCCTCCACTTT. The chain is built from TRBV7-2 and TRBJ1-6; 10 nucleotides align to TRBD1. The J segment lost 6 bases and the V segment lost 5 bases, leaving 1 base of the junction unmatched. This CDR3 region has 14 residues. Germline lookup yields CDR1 SGHTA and CDR2 FQGNSA.

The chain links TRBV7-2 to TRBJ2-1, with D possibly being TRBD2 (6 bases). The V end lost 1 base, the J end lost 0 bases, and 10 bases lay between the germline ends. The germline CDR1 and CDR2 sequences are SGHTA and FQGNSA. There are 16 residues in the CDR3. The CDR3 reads CASSLVGLDSYNEQFF. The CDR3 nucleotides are TGTGCCAGCAGCTTAGTGGGACTCGACTCCTACAATGAGCAGTTCTTC.

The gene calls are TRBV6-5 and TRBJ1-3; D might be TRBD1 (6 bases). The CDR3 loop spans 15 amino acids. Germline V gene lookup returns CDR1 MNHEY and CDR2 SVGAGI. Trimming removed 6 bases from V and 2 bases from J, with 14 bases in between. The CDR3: CASSRGGYAGNTIYF. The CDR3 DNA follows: TGTGCCAGCAGCCGAGGGGGGTATGCTGGAAACACCATATATTTT.

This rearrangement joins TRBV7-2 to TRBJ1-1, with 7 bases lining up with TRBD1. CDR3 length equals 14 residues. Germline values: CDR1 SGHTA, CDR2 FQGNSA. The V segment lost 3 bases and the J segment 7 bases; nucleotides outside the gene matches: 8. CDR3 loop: CASSFKTGFIEAFF. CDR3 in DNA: TGTGCCAGCAGCTTTAAGACAGGGTTTATTGAAGCTTTCTTT.

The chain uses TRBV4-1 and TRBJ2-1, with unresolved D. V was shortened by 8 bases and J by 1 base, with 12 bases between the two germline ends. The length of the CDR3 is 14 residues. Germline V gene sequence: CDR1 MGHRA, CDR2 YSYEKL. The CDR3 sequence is CASAGRPSYNEQFF. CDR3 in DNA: TGCGCCAGCGCCGGACGACCATCCTACAATGAGCAGTTCTTC.

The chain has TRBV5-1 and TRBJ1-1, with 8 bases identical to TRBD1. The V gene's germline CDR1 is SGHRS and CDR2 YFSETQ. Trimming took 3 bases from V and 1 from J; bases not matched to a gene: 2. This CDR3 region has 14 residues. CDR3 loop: CASSSDRANTEAFF. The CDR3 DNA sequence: TGCGCCAGCAGCTCGGACAGGGCGAACACTGAAGCTTTCTTT.

The CDR3 DNA reads TGTGCCAGCAGTGCCTGTGGGGAGCGGGAAAGAAACCCTCCCCCAGATACGCAGTATTTT. It codes for CASSACGERERNPPPDTQYF. J is TRBJ2-3 and V is TRBV6-4; 7 nucleotides line up with TRBD2. Germline-derived CDR1 and CDR2 are MRHNA and SNTAGT. The CDR3 is made up of 20 amino acids. Trimming cost V 4 bases and J 4 bases; bases outside gene matches: 23.

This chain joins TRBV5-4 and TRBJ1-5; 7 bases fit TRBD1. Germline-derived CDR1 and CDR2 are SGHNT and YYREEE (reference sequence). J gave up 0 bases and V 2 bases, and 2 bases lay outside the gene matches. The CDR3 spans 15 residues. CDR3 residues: CASSFGTDSNQPQHF. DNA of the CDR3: TGTGCCAGCAGCTTCGGGACAGATAGCAATCAGCCCCAGCATTTT. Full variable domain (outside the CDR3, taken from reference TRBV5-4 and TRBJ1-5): ETGVTQSPTHLIKTRGQQVTLRCSSQSGHNTVSWYQQALGQGPQFIFQYYREEENGRGNFPPRFSGLQFPNYSSELNVNALELDDSALYLCASSFGTDSNQPQHFGDGTRLSIL.

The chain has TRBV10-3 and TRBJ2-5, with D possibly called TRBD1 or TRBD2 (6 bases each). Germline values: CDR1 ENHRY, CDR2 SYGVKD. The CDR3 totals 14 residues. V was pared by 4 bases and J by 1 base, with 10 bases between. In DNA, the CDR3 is TGTGCCATCAGTGGGGGGGCAGTCCAAGAGACCCAGTACTTC. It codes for CAISGGAVQETQYF.

CDR3 in amino acids: CASSSDRDYNSPLHF. CDR3 sequence (DNA): TGTGCCAGCAGCTCAGACAGGGATTATAATTCACCCCTCCACTTT. The chain carries TRBV7-8 and TRBJ1-6, with 7 bases aligning to TRBD1. The J segment lost 4 bases and the V segment lost 4 bases, leaving 4 bases of the junction unmatched. The CDR3 runs to 15 residues. The germline CDR1 and CDR2 sequences are SGHVS and FQNEAQ.

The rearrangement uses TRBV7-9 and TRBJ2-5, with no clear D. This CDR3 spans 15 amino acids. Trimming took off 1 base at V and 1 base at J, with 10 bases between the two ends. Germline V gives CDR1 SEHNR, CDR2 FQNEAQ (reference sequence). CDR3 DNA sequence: TGTGCCAGCAGCTTAGGTCGGGTTATCCAAGAGACCCAGTACTTC. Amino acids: CASSLGRVIQETQYF. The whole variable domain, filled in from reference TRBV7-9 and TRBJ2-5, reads DTGVSQNPRHKITKRGQNVTFRCDPISEHNRLYWYRQTLGQGPEFLTYFQNEAQLEKSRLLSDRFSAERPKGSFSTLEIQRTEQGDSAMYLCASSLGRVIQETQYFGPGTRLLVL.